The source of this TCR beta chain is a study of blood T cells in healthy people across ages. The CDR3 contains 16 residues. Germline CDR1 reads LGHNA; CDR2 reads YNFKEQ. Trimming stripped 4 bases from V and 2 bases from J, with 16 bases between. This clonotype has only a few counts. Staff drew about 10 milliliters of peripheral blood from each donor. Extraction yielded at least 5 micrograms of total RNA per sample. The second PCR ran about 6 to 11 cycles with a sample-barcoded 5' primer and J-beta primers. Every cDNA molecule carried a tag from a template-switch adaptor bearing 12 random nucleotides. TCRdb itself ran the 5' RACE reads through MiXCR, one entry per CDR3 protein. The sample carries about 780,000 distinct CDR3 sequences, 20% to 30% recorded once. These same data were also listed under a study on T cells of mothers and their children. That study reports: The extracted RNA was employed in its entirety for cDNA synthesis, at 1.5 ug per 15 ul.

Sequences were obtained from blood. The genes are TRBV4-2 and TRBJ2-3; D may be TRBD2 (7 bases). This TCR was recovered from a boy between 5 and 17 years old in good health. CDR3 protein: CASSLRQGGATDTQYF. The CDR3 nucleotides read TGTGCCAGCAGCCTCAGACAAGGGGGGGCCACAGATACGCAGTATTTT.